A selection of T cell receptor beta chains follows, all from one sample in a study of cytomegalovirus exposure and HLA in healthy donors. This table comes from immunoSEQ multiplex PCR, and its TCRdb copy is limited to in-frame clones, with some not included. The data contain tens of thousands of clones, around 68% of them singletons. The sample consisted of PBMCs. The receptors stem from a woman in her twenties or thirties in good health and CMV-seronegative. Both conserved end residues are part of each CDR3. D genes are given only for firm matches. The size field is filled for only some rows; it gives once, few, many or a size class.

CDR3 protein: CASSQDGQGGNYGYTF
CDR3 DNA: TGCGCCAGCAGCCAAGACGGACAGGGGGGTAACTATGGCTACACCTTC
clone size: once
J gene: TRBJ1-2
D gene: TRBD1
V gene: TRBV4-3

CDR3 protein: CASSLAGVTGAGATDTQYF
CDR3 DNA: TGCGCCAGCAGCTTGGCTGGGGTCACGGGAGCGGGGGCGACAGATACGCAGTATTTT
clone size: -
J gene: TRBJ2-3
D gene: TRBD2
V gene: TRBV5-1

CDR3 protein: CASRGLAGGPVEQYF
CDR3 DNA: TGTGCCAGCAGAGGACTAGCGGGGGGGCCCGTGGAGCAGTACTTC
clone size: -
J gene: TRBJ2-7
D gene: TRBD2
V gene: TRBV6-1

CDR3 protein: CASRGLVVDTQYF
CDR3 DNA: TGTGCCAGCAGAGGACTAGTCGTGGATACGCAGTATTTT
clone size: once
J gene: TRBJ2-3
D gene: TRBD2
V gene: TRBV2

CDR3 protein: CSAPRRGGVSYGYTF
CDR3 DNA: TGCAGCGCACCGAGAAGGGGGGGCGTATCCTATGGCTACACCTTC
clone size: many
J gene: TRBJ1-2
D gene: -
V gene: TRBV29-1

CDR3 protein: CASKPGLSQETQYF
CDR3 DNA: TGCGCCAGCAAACCCGGACTATCACAAGAGACCCAGTACTTC
clone size: -
J gene: TRBJ2-5
D gene: -
V gene: TRBV10-2

CDR3 protein: CASSPDTGMGTEAFF
CDR3 DNA: TGTGCCAGCTCACCCGATACAGGGATGGGCACTGAAGCTTTCTTT
clone size: few
J gene: TRBJ1-1
D gene: -
V gene: TRBV18

CDR3 protein: CASAVGKSYEQYF
CDR3 DNA: TGTGCCAGTGCCGTTGGCAAATCCTACGAGCAGTACTTC
clone size: -
J gene: TRBJ2-7
D gene: -
V gene: TRBV19

CDR3 protein: CAISVRAQETQYF
CDR3 DNA: TGTGCCATCAGTGTCAGGGCACAAGAGACCCAGTACTTC
clone size: once
J gene: TRBJ2-5
D gene: -
V gene: TRBV10-3

CDR3 protein: CASLLAGEDYEQYF
CDR3 DNA: TGTGCCAGCCTACTAGCGGGAGAAGACTACGAGCAGTACTTC
clone size: -
J gene: TRBJ2-7
D gene: TRBD2
V gene: TRBV6-5

CDR3 protein: CASSESGLAGVPGELFF
CDR3 DNA: TGCGCCAGCAGTGAGTCGGGTCTAGCGGGGGTCCCCGGGGAGCTGTTTTTT
clone size: -
J gene: TRBJ2-2
D gene: TRBD2
V gene: TRBV10-2

CDR3 protein: CASSQVGKGLQETQYF
CDR3 DNA: TGCGCCAGCAGCCAAGTCGGTAAGGGGTTGCAAGAGACCCAGTACTTC
clone size: -
J gene: TRBJ2-5
D gene: -
V gene: TRBV4-1

CDR3 protein: CASSLGLASDSYEQYF
CDR3 DNA: TGTGCCAGCAGCTTGGGGTTAGCGAGCGACTCCTACGAGCAGTACTTC
clone size: few
J gene: TRBJ2-7
D gene: -
V gene: TRBV5-8

CDR3 protein: CASSQRTVSTDTQYF
CDR3 DNA: TGCGCCAGCAGCCAGAGAACGGTCAGCACAGATACGCAGTATTTT
clone size: few
J gene: TRBJ2-3
D gene: -
V gene: TRBV4-1

CDR3 protein: CASSQDPRQGMGTNEKLFF
CDR3 DNA: TGCGCCAGCAGCCAAGACCCCCGACAGGGTATGGGCACTAATGAAAAACTGTTTTTT
clone size: -
J gene: TRBJ1-4
D gene: TRBD1
V gene: TRBV4-1

CDR3 protein: CASSNGGANQPQHF
CDR3 DNA: TGTGCCAGCAGCAATGGGGGGGCCAATCAGCCCCAGCATTTT
clone size: -
J gene: TRBJ1-5
D gene: -
V gene: TRBV11-2

CDR3 protein: CASSLEHEQFF
CDR3 DNA: TGCGCCAGCAGCTTGGAGCATGAGCAGTTCTTC
clone size: -
J gene: TRBJ2-1
D gene: -
V gene: TRBV5-1

CDR3 protein: CASSIMTSGGLSTDTQYF
CDR3 DNA: TGCGCCAGCAGCATCATGACTAGCGGGGGCCTTAGCACAGATACGCAGTATTTT
clone size: once
J gene: TRBJ2-3
D gene: TRBD2
V gene: TRBV5-1

CDR3 protein: CASSLSFGQKAFF
CDR3 DNA: TGTGCCAGCAGTTTATCGTTTGGGCAGAAAGCTTTCTTT
clone size: -
J gene: TRBJ1-1
D gene: -
V gene: TRBV27

CDR3 protein: CASSIASVETQYF
CDR3 DNA: TGTGCCAGTAGTATAGCCTCTGTTGAGACCCAGTACTTC
clone size: -
J gene: TRBJ2-5
D gene: -
V gene: TRBV19

CDR3 protein: CATSRGDRGHEQYF
CDR3 DNA: TGTGCCACCAGCAGAGGTGACAGGGGCCACGAGCAGTACTTC
clone size: -
J gene: TRBJ2-7
D gene: TRBD1
V gene: TRBV15

CDR3 protein: CASSRIQQETQYF
CDR3 DNA: TGTGCCAGCAGTCGAATACAGCAAGAGACCCAGTACTTC
clone size: few
J gene: TRBJ2-5
D gene: -
V gene: TRBV25-1

CDR3 protein: CASSLNAAYNSPLHF
CDR3 DNA: TGTGCCAGCAGTTTAAACGCGGCATATAATTCACCCCTCCACTTT
clone size: -
J gene: TRBJ1-6
D gene: -
V gene: TRBV27

CDR3 protein: CASSQSGDTQYF
CDR3 DNA: TGTGCCAGCAGCCAATCCGGGGATACGCAGTATTTT
clone size: -
J gene: TRBJ2-3
D gene: -
V gene: TRBV4-2

CDR3 protein: CASSPPGQAATFNYGYTF
CDR3 DNA: TGTGCCAGCTCACCACCGGGACAGGCTGCTACCTTTAACTATGGCTACACCTTC
clone size: -
J gene: TRBJ1-2
D gene: TRBD1
V gene: TRBV18

CDR3 protein: CASRPVVAGGPETQYF
CDR3 DNA: TGTGCCAGCAGGCCTGTTGTAGCGGGGGGGCCCGAGACCCAGTACTTC
clone size: -
J gene: TRBJ2-5
D gene: TRBD2
V gene: TRBV7-9

CDR3 protein: CASSPRQGSGYTF
CDR3 DNA: TGTGCCAGCAGTCCTAGACAGGGATCTGGCTACACCTTC
clone size: -
J gene: TRBJ1-2
D gene: TRBD1
V gene: TRBV27

CDR3 protein: CASSPMRQTDNSPLHF
CDR3 DNA: TGTGCCAGCAGCCCTATGAGACAGACCGATAATTCACCCCTCCACTTT
clone size: -
J gene: TRBJ1-6
D gene: -
V gene: TRBV27

CDR3 protein: CASSYGLTGLNEQFF
CDR3 DNA: TGTGCCAGCAGTTACGGGTTGACTGGGTTGAATGAGCAGTTCTTC
clone size: -
J gene: TRBJ2-1
D gene: -
V gene: TRBV6-5

CDR3 protein: CASSSNWGGAYGYTF
CDR3 DNA: TGCGCCAGCAGCTCAAATTGGGGAGGGGCCTATGGCTACACCTTC
clone size: once
J gene: TRBJ1-2
D gene: -
V gene: TRBV5-1

CDR3 protein: CAWSAGPQAPEAFF
CDR3 DNA: TGTGCCTGGAGTGCCGGCCCACAGGCCCCTGAAGCTTTCTTT
clone size: -
J gene: TRBJ1-1
D gene: -
V gene: TRBV30

CDR3 protein: CAISEQGPSPLHF
CDR3 DNA: TGTGCCATCAGTGAACAGGGCCCGTCACCCCTCCACTTT
clone size: -
J gene: TRBJ1-6
D gene: -
V gene: TRBV10-3

CDR3 protein: CAIQAGTGGMTEAFF
CDR3 DNA: TGTGCCATTCAGGCCGGGACAGGGGGTATGACTGAAGCTTTCTTT
clone size: -
J gene: TRBJ1-1
D gene: TRBD1
V gene: TRBV10-3

CDR3 protein: CASSLGHAGGYTEAFF
CDR3 DNA: TGTGCCAGCAGCTTGGGACATGCGGGGGGTTACACTGAAGCTTTCTTT
clone size: once
J gene: TRBJ1-1
D gene: -
V gene: TRBV5-6

CDR3 protein: CASSLWGHLSGANVLTF
CDR3 DNA: TGTGCCAGCAGCTTGTGGGGCCATCTCTCTGGGGCCAACGTCCTGACTTTC
clone size: many
J gene: TRBJ2-6
D gene: -
V gene: TRBV7-3

CDR3 protein: CASSVGASGTDTQYF
CDR3 DNA: TGTGCCAGCAGCGTAGGGGCTAGCGGCACAGATACGCAGTATTTT
clone size: -
J gene: TRBJ2-3
D gene: -
V gene: TRBV9

CDR3 protein: CSVGDTSGGSYEQYF
CDR3 DNA: TGCAGCGTGGGAGATACTAGCGGGGGGTCCTACGAGCAGTACTTC
clone size: -
J gene: TRBJ2-7
D gene: TRBD2
V gene: TRBV29-1

CDR3 protein: CASSLGREWEKLFF
CDR3 DNA: TGTGCCAGCAGCTTAGGACGGGAGTGGGAAAAACTGTTTTTT
clone size: few
J gene: TRBJ1-4
D gene: -
V gene: TRBV7-9

CDR3 protein: CATKPQAAYEQYF
CDR3 DNA: TGTGCCACCAAGCCCCAAGCGGCCTACGAGCAGTACTTC
clone size: -
J gene: TRBJ2-7
D gene: -
V gene: TRBV27

CDR3 protein: CAIKGQGAAEAFF
CDR3 DNA: TGTGCCATCAAAGGACAGGGGGCCGCTGAAGCTTTCTTT
clone size: -
J gene: TRBJ1-1
D gene: TRBD1
V gene: TRBV10-3

CDR3 protein: CASSLGQMRETQYF
CDR3 DNA: TGCGCCAGCAGCTTGGGACAGATGCGGGAGACCCAGTACTTC
clone size: -
J gene: TRBJ2-5
D gene: -
V gene: TRBV5-1

CDR3 protein: CSVEGVAGGYTGELFF
CDR3 DNA: TGCAGCGTTGAAGGTGTCGCAGGGGGCTACACCGGGGAGCTGTTTTTT
clone size: -
J gene: TRBJ2-2
D gene: TRBD1
V gene: TRBV29-1

CDR3 protein: CASSEDRGRADTQYF
CDR3 DNA: TGTGCCAGCAGTGAGGACAGGGGGCGTGCAGATACGCAGTATTTT
clone size: -
J gene: TRBJ2-3
D gene: TRBD1
V gene: TRBV2

CDR3 protein: CASSFGFAVTSTDTQYF
CDR3 DNA: TGCGCCAGCAGCTTCGGTTTCGCGGTTACTAGCACAGATACGCAGTATTTT
clone size: -
J gene: TRBJ2-3
D gene: -
V gene: TRBV5-1

CDR3 protein: CATSRDGGVISTDTQYF
CDR3 DNA: TGTGCCACCAGCAGAGATGGCGGGGTGATTAGCACAGATACGCAGTATTTT
clone size: -
J gene: TRBJ2-3
D gene: -
V gene: TRBV15

CDR3 protein: CATSGTGDTEAFF
CDR3 DNA: TGTGCCACCTCCGGGACAGGGGACACTGAAGCTTTCTTT
clone size: -
J gene: TRBJ1-1
D gene: TRBD1
V gene: TRBV19

CDR3 protein: CALELSGSQETQYF
CDR3 DNA: TGTGCACTGGAGCTGTCGGGGTCCCAAGAGACCCAGTACTTC
clone size: -
J gene: TRBJ2-5
D gene: -
V gene: TRBV30

CDR3 protein: CAWGALGEAFF
CDR3 DNA: TGTGCCTGGGGTGCACTTGGTGAAGCTTTCTTT
clone size: -
J gene: TRBJ1-1
D gene: -
V gene: TRBV30

CDR3 protein: CASRLEGGQGRVKNIQYF
CDR3 DNA: TGTGCAAGTCGCTTGGAGGGGGGACAGGGGCGAGTAAAAAACATTCAGTACTTC
clone size: -
J gene: TRBJ2-4
D gene: -
V gene: TRBV12-2